These 2 T cell receptor beta chains were all obtained from the same sample, sequenced in a study of blood T cell repertoires in COVID-19. Assay used: immunoSEQ multiplex PCR; TCRdb lists only in-frame clones, some missing. Among approximately 300,000 clones, roughly 89% were seen once, and the ten largest hold 5% to 5.5%. Sequencing input: PBMCs or T cells enriched from blood (not recorded which). The receptors here all came from a man between 60 and 75 years old who had recovered from COVID-19.

CDR3 DNA: TGTGCCAGCTCACCTTTAGCGGGAGTCGGCTACGAGCAGTACTTC. This sequence encodes CASSPLAGVGYEQYF. This chain uses TRBV18 with TRBJ2-7; TRBD2 matches at 9 bases. The CDR3 has 15 residues. V gave up 3 bases and J gave up 3 bases; unmatched junction bases: 6. CDR1 and CDR2 from the germline V gene are KGHSH and LQKENI.

V usage is TRBV7-2 and J usage is TRBJ2-1, with D possibly being TRBD2 (5 bases). The V and J ends lost 5 bases and 9 bases respectively, with 17 bases between them. The CDR3 spans 14 residues. CDR1 SGHTA and CDR2 FQGNSA come from the germline V gene. For the CDR3, the DNA is TGTGCCAGCAGCCCAGCGGCTCACCGTGGTGAGCAGTTCTTC. It codes for CASSPAAHRGEQFF. The whole variable domain, remainder taken from reference TRBV7-2 and TRBJ2-1, is GAGVSQSPSNKVTEKGKDVELRCDPISGHTALYWYRQSLGQGLEFLIYFQGNSAPDKSGLPSDRFSAERTGGSVSTLTIQRTQQEDSAVYLCASSPAAHRGEQFFGPGTRLTVL.